The clone carrying this T cell receptor (beta chain) was observed at least ten times. Unique molecular identifiers were incorporated when the TCRbeta library was constructed. TCRdb analysed the PCR reads with MiXCR anew, one entry per CDR3 protein. The sample includes roughly 200,000 distinct CDR3 sequences, around 8.4% of them seen just once. The data are from a study of T-cell reconstitution after alpha-beta-depleted transplantation in children. The ends were cut back, 4 bases at V and 7 bases at J, with 11 bases in the middle. Germline CDR1 SQVTM, CDR2 ANQGSEA. This CDR3 contains 12 residues. The origin of this receptor is a male patient between 2 and 10 years old who had a stem cell transplant for acute myeloid leukemia, so the T cells may come from the graft donor. Sequences were derived from PBMCs, mostly from graft donor cells, sampled 360 days after TCRalphabeta/CD19-depleted stem cell transplant. This chain uses TRBV29-1 with TRBJ1-5; no clear D. DNA for the CDR3: TGCAGCGTTGGGGCTAGAGACCAGCCCCAGCATTTT. Translating it yields CSVGARDQPQHF.